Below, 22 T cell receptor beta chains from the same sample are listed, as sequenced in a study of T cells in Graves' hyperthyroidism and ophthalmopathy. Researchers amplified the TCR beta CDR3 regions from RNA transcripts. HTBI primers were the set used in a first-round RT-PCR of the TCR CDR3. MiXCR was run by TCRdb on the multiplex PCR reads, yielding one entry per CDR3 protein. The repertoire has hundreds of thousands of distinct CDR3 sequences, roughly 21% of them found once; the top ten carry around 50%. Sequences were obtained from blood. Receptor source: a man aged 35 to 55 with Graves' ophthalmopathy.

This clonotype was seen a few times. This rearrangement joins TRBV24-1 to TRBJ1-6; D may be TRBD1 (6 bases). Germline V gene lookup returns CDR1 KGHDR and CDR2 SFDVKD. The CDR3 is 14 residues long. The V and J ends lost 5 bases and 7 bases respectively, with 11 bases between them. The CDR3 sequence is CATSAQGFNSPLHF. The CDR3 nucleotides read TGTGCCACCAGTGCCCAGGGGTTCAATTCACCCCTCCACTTT.

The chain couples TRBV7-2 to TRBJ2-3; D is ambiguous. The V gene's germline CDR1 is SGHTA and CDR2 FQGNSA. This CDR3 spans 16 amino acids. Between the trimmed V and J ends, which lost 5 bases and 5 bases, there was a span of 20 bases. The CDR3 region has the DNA TGTGCCAGCAGCCTATACTCCCGTGCTATCGTAGATACGCAGTATTTT. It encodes CASSLYSRAIVDTQYF.

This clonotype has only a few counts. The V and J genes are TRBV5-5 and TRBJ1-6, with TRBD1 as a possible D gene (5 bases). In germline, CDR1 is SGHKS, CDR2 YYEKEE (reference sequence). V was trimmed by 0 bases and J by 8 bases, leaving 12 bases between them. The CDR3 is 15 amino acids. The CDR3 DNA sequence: TGTGCCAGCAGCTTGGGCCCGGGGCCTTATTCACCCCTCCACTTT. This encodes CASSLGPGPYSPLHF.

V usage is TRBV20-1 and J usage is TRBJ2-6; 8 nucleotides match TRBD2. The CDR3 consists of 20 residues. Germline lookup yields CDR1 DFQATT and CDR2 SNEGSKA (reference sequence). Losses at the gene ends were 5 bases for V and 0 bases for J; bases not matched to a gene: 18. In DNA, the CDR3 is TGCAGTGCTCAAAAAGGCAAAGGTGCGGGGGGCAACTCTGGGGCCAACGTCCTGACTTTC. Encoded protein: CSAQKGKGAGGNSGANVLTF.

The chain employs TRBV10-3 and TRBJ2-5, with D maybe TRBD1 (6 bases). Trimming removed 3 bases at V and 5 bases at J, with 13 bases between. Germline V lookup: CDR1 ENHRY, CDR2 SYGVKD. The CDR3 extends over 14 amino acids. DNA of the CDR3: TGTGCCATCAGTGAACAGGGATCAGGGGAGACCCAGTACTTC. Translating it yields CAISEQGSGETQYF.

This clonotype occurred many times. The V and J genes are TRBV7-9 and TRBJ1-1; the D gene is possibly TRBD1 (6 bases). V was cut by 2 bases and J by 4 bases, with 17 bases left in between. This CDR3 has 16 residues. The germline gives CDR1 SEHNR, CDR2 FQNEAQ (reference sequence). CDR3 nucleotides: TGTGCCAGCAGCTTATACGGGCGGGGGGCAAGCACTGAAGCTTTCTTT. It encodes CASSLYGRGASTEAFF.

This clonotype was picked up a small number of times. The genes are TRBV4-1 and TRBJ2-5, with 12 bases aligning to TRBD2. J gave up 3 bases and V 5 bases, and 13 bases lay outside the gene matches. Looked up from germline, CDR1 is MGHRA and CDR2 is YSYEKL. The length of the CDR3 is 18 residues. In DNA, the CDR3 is TGCGCCAGCAGCGGCCACCTAGCGGGAGGGCCTAGGGAAGAGACCCAGTACTTC. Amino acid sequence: CASSGHLAGGPREETQYF.

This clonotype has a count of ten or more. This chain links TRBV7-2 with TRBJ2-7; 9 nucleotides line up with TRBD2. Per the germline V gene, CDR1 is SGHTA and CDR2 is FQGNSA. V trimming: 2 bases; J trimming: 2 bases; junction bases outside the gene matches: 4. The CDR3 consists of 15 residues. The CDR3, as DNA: TGTGCCAGCAGCTTACAAGCGGGGGGAGCCTACGAGCAGTACTTC. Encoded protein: CASSLQAGGAYEQYF.

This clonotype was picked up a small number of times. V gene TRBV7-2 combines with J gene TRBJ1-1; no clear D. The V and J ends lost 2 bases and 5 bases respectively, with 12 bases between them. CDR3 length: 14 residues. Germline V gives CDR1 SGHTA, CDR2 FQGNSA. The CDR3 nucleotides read TGTGCCAGCAGCTTATATGGAGGGCCGACTGAAGCTTTCTTT. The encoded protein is CASSLYGGPTEAFF.

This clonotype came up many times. The CDR3 sequence: CASSPGQTRRETQYF. The DNA of the CDR3 is TGTGCCAGCAGTCCGGGACAGACTCGACGAGAGACCCAGTACTTC. J is TRBJ2-5 and V is TRBV6-1; 7 bases agree with TRBD1. This CDR3 region has 15 residues. With V trimmed by 5 bases and J by 4 bases, 10 bases remained unmatched. Germline CDR1 reads MNHNS; CDR2 reads SASEGT.

The CDR3 is CASSLKQRSSAKNIQYF. In DNA, the CDR3 is TGTGCCAGCAGTTTGAAACAGCGGAGTTCGGCCAAAAACATTCAGTACTTC. V usage is TRBV12-3 or TRBV12-4 and J usage is TRBJ2-4, with D tentatively TRBD2 (5 bases). This CDR3 is 17 amino acids long. Trimming cost V 3 bases and J 1 base, with 16 bases left between them.

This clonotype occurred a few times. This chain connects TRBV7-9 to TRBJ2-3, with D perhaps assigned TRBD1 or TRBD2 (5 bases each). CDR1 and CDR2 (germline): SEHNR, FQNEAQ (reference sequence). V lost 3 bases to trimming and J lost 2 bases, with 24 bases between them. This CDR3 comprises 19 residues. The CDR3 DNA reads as TGTGCCAGCAGCTTGAATCCCCTGGGGTGGGGGTATTCCACAGATACGCAGTATTTT. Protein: CASSLNPLGWGYSTDTQYF. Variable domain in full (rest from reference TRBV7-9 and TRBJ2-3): DTGVSQNPRHKITKRGQNVTFRCDPISEHNRLYWYRQTLGQGPEFLTYFQNEAQLEKSRLLSDRFSAERPKGSFSTLEIQRTEQGDSAMYLCASSLNPLGWGYSTDTQYFGPGTRLTVL.

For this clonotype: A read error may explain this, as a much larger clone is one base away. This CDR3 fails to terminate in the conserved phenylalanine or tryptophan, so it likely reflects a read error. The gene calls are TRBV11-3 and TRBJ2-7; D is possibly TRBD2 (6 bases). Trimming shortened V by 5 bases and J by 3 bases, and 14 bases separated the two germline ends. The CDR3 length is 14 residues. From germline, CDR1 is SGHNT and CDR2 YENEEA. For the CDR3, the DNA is TGTGCCAGCAGCCCCTCGGGAGTCCACTACGAGCAGTACTCC. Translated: CASSPSGVHYEQYS.

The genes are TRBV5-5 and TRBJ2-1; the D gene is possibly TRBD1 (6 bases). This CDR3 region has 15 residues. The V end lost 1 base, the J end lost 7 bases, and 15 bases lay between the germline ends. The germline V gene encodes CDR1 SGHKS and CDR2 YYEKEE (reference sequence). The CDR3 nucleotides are TGTGCCAGCAGCTTGTTTGGGACACCAAGAAATGAGCAGTTCTTC. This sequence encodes CASSLFGTPRNEQFF.

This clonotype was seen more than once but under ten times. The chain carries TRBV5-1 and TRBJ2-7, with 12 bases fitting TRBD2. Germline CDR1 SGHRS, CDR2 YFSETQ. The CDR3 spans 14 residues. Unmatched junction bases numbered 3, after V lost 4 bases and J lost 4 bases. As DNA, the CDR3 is TGCGCCAGCAGCCGGACTAGCGGGGATTACGAGCAGTACTTC. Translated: CASSRTSGDYEQYF. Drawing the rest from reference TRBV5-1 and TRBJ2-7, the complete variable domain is KAGVTQTPRYLIKTRGQQVTLSCSPISGHRSVSWYQQTPGQGLQFLFEYFSETQRNKGNFPGRFSGRQFSNSRSEMNVSTLELGDSALYLCASSRTSGDYEQYFGPGTRLTVT.

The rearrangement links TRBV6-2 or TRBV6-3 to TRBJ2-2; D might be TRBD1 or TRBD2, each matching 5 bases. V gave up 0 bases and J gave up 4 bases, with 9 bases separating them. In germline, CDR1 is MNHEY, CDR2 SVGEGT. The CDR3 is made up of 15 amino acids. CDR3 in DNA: TGTGCCAGCAGTTACTCACCCGGGACCACCGGGGAGCTGTTTTTT. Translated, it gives CASSYSPGTTGELFF.

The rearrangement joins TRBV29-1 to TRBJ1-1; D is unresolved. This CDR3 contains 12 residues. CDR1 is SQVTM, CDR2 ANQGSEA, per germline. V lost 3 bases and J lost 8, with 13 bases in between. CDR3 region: CSVDGRGVEAFF. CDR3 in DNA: TGCAGCGTTGACGGACGGGGTGTGGAAGCTTTCTTT. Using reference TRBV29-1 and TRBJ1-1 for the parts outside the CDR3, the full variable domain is SAVISQKPSRDICQRGTSLTIQCQVDSQVTMMFWYRQQPGQSLTLIATANQGSEATYESGFVIDKFPISRPNLTFSTLTVSNMSPEDSSIYLCSVDGRGVEAFFGQGTRLTVV.

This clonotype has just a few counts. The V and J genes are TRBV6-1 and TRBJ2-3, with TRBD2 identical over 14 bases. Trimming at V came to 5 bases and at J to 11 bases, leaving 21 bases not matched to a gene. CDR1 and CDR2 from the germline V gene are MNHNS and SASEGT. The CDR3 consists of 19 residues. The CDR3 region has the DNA TGTGCCAGCAGTCCCAGACTAGCGGGAGGGCCCAGTCCCTTTCTTGGGCAGTATTTT. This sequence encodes CASSPRLAGGPSPFLGQYF.

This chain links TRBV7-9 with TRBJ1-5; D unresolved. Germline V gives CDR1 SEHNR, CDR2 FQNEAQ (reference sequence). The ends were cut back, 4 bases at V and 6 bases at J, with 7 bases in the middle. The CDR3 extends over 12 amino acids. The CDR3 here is CASSYPSQPQHF. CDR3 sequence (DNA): TGTGCCAGCAGCTACCCCAGTCAGCCCCAGCATTTT.

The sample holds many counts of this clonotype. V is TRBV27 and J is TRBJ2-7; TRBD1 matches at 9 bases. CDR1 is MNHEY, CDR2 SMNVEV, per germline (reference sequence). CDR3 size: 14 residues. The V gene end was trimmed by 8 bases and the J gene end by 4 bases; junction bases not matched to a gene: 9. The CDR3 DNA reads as TGTGCCAGCGCCCGCCAGACAGGGGGGTACGAGCAGTACTTC. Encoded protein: CASARQTGGYEQYF.

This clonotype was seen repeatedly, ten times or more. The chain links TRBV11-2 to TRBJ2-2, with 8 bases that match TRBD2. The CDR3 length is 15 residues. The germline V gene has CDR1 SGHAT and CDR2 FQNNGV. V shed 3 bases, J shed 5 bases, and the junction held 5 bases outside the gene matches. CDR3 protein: CASSLGGGPTGELFF. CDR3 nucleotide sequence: TGTGCCAGCAGCTTGGGCGGGGGGCCGACCGGGGAGCTGTTTTTT.

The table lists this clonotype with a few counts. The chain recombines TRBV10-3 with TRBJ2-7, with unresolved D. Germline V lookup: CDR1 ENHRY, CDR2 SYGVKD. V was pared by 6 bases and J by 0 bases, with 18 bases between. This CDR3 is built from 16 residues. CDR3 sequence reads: CAISPTPLESSYEQYF. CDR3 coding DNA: TGTGCCATCAGCCCCACCCCCCTCGAGAGCTCCTACGAGCAGTACTTC.